The entry below describes one T cell receptor (beta chain). Authors' processing steps: Scientists estimated how many nucleated cells there were by amplifying reference gene primers. The method was immunoSEQ multiplex PCR; TCRdb's version includes in-frame clones alone and lacks a portion of them. V, J and clone size reflect that table, while D and trimming were determined from the DNA. The sample yields some 240,000 clones, roughly 88% seen once. Between the trimmed V and J ends, which lost 7 bases and 1 base, there was a span of 7 bases. The length of the CDR3 is 13 residues. CDR1 and CDR2 from the germline V gene are SNHLY and FYNNEI. This sample is drawn from a study of blood T cell repertoires in COVID-19. In the study overall: COVID-19 samples collected from the United States, Italy and Spain covered acute and convalescent phases.

A Seattle source enrolled patients during active infection and followed them longitudinally. The source of this sequence is a woman in her seventies with COVID-19, enrolled during active disease. The sequenced sample consisted of peripheral blood. This chain joins TRBV2 and TRBJ2-2; D gene unclear. CDR3 sequence reads: CASTPRNTGELFF. The CDR3, as DNA: TGTGCCAGCACCCCGCGGAACACCGGGGAGCTGTTTTTT.